This T cell receptor beta chain comes out of a study of human T cells and chemical hapten exposure. This clonotype appeared many times. Unique molecular identifiers were linked by the library to individual cDNA molecules. Original handling: Sample TCR totals centred on a median of around 100,000, ranging about 20,000 to 700,000. TCRdb analysed the reads with MiXCR anew, one entry per CDR3 protein. The V and J calls and clone size come from TCRdb's table, not from the authors' own analysis. The sample gives more than 100,000 distinct CDR3 sequences, about 7.7% of which show up once; just over 1.4% is in the top ten. The starting material, unfractionated whole blood, was used for total RNA extraction. Input material: whole blood. This TCR was recovered from a human donor in good health. Some clones in this sample may be carry-over from other donors' samples.

This chain's CDR3 is CAITSGGNNEQFF. The DNA for the CDR3 is TGTGCCATCACTAGCGGGGGGAACAATGAGCAGTTCTTC. This rearrangement joins TRBV10-3 to TRBJ2-1; 11 nucleotides align to TRBD2. J was trimmed by 5 bases and V by 7 bases; bases with no gene match: 1. The CDR3 loop spans 13 amino acids. Germline CDR1 is ENHRY and CDR2 is SYGVKD.